This TCR beta chain was retrieved from a study of tumor-infiltrating lymphocytes in localized non-small cell lung cancer. Across the study: Each patient gave resected tumor and non-adjacent uninvolved lung tissue. Study-wide points: TCRbeta sequencing showed higher T cell infiltration in tumors than uninvolved lung. Each assay used a separate piece of the same tissue.

The junction had 11 bases not matched to a gene; V was cut back by 0 bases and J by 4 bases. This CDR3 comprises 17 residues. Germline V lookup: CDR1 SGHNT, CDR2 YENEEA. Libraries were prepared by immunoSEQ multiplex PCR; TCRdb keeps only in-frame clonotypes and omits some of them. The table shows over 10,000 clones, with around 76% occurring only once. Worth noting for this clone: Its target is not known.

This chain uses TRBV11-3 with TRBJ2-7; 8 positions match TRBD1. Sample: uninvolved lung tissue not adjacent to the tumor. This receptor was taken from a human donor with non-small cell lung cancer. CDR3 region: CASSLDAPGTGYYEQYF. The CDR3 nucleotides are TGTGCCAGCAGCTTAGATGCCCCCGGGACAGGATATTACGAGCAGTACTTC.